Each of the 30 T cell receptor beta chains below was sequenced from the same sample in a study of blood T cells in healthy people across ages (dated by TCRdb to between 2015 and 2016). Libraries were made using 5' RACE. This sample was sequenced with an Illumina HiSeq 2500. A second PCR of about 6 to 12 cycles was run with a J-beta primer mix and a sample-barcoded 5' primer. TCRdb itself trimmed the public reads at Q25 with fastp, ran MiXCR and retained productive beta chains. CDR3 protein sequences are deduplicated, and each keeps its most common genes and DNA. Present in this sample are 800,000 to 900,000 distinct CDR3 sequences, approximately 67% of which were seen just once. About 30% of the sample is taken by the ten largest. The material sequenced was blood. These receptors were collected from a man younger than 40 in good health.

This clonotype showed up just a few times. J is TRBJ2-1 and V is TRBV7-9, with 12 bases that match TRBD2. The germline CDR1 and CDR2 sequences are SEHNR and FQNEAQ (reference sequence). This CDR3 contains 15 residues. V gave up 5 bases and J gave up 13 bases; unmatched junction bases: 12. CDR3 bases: TGTGCCAGCAGCCTACTCCCCCTAGCGGGGGGGCTTCAGTTCTTC. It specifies CASSLLPLAGGLQFF.

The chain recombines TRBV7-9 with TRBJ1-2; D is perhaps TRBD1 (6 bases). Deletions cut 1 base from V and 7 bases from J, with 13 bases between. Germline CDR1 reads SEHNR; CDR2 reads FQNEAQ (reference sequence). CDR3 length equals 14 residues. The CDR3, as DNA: TGTGCCAGCAGCTTAGGCAGGGGATTAGGTGGCTACACCTTC. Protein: CASSLGRGLGGYTF.

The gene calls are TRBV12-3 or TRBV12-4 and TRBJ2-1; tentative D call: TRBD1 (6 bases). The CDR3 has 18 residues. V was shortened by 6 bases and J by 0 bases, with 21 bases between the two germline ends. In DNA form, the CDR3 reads TGTGCCAGCAGCTCCCTTGGGTATTACAGGGTCTCCTACAATGAGCAGTTCTTC. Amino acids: CASSSLGYYRVSYNEQFF.

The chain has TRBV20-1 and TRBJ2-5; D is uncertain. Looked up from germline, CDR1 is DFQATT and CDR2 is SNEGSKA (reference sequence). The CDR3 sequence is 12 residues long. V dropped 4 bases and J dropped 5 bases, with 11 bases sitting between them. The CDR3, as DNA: TGCAGTGCTAAGTTTGAGGAGGAGACCCAGTACTTC. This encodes CSAKFEEETQYF.

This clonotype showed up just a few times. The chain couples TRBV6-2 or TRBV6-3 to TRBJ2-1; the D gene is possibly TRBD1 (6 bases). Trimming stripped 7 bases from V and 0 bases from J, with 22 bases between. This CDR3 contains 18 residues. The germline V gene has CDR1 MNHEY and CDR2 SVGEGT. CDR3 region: CASKRESRGISSYNEQFF. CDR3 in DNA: TGTGCCAGCAAACGGGAATCAAGGGGGATTAGCTCCTACAATGAGCAGTTCTTC.

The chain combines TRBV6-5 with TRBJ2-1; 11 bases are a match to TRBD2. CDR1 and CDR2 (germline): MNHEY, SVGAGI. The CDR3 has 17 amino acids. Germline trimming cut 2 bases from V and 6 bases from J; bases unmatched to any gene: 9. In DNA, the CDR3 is TGTGCCAGCAGTTACGGGGCGCTAGCGGGGGGCCCCAATGAGCAGTTCTTC. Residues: CASSYGALAGGPNEQFF.

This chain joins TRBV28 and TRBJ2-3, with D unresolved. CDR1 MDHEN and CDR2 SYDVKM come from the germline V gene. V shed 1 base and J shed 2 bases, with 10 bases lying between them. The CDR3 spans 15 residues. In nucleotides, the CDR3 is TGTGCCAGCAGTTTATCACCAGGAACCACAGATACGCAGTATTTT. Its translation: CASSLSPGTTDTQYF.

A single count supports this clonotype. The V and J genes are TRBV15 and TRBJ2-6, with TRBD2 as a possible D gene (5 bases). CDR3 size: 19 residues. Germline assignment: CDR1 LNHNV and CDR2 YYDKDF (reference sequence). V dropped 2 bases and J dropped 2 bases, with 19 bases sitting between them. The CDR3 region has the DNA TGTGCCACCAGCAGACTCCCGAGGGCCTATACGACTGGGGCCAACGTCCTGACTTTC. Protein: CATSRLPRAYTTGANVLTF.

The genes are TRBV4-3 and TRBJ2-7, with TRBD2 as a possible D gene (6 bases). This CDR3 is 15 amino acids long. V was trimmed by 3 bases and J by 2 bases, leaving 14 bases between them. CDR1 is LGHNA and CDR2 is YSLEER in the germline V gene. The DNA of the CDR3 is TGCGCCAGCAGCCAGGGGTCGGGGGACCCCTACGAGCAGTACTTC. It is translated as CASSQGSGDPYEQYF.

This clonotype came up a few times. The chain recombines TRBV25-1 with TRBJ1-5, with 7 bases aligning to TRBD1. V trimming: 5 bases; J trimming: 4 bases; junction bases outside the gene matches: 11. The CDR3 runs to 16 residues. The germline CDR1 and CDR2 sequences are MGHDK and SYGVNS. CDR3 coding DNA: TGTGCCAGCAGTTCCAATCAGGGGGGGAGAAATCAGCCCCAGCATTTT. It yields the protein CASSSNQGGRNQPQHF.

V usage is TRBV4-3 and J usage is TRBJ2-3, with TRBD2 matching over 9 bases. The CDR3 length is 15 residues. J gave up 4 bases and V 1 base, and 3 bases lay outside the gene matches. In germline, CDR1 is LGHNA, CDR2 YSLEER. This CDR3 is CASSQGTSVPDTQYF. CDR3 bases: TGCGCCAGCAGCCAAGGGACTAGCGTTCCAGATACGCAGTATTTT.

The CDR3 loop is CASSVDGEVAETQYF. DNA of the CDR3: TGTGCCAGCAGCGTAGATGGAGAGGTTGCGGAGACCCAGTACTTC. The chain uses TRBV9 and TRBJ2-5; no firm D call. The CDR3 loop spans 15 amino acids. Trimming shortened V by 0 bases and J by 5 bases, and 14 bases separated the two germline ends. Germline V gives CDR1 SGDLS, CDR2 YYNGEE.

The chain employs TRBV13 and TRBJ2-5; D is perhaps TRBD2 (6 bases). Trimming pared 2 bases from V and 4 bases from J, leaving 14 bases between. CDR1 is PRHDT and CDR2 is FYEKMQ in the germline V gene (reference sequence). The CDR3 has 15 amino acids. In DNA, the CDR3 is TGTGCCAGCAGCTTATCCATGGAGGGCGGAGAGACCCAGTACTTC. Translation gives CASSLSMEGGETQYF.

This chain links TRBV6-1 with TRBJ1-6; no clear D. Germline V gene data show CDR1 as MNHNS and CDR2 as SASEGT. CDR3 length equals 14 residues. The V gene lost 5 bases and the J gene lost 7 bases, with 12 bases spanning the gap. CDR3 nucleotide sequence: TGTGCCAGCAGTTCCCAGGACGAGAATTCACCCCTCCACTTT. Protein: CASSSQDENSPLHF.

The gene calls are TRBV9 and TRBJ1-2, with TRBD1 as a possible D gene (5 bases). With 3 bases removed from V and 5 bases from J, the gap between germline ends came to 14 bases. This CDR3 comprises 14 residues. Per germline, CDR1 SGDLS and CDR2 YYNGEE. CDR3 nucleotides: TGTGCCAGCAGCGGCGCCGGGGGGAAGTATGGCTACACCTTC. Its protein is CASSGAGGKYGYTF.

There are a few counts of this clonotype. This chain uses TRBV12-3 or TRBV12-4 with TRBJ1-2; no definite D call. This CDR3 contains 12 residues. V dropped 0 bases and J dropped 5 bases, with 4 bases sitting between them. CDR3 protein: CASSLAQYGYTF. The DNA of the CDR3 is TGTGCCAGCAGTTTAGCGCAGTATGGCTACACCTTC.

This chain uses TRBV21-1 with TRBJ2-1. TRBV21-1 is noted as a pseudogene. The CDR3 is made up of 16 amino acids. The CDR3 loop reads CASSKEGSNSYNEQFF. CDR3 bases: TGTGCCAGCAGCAAAGAAGGCTCAAACTCCTACAATGAGCAGTTCTTC.

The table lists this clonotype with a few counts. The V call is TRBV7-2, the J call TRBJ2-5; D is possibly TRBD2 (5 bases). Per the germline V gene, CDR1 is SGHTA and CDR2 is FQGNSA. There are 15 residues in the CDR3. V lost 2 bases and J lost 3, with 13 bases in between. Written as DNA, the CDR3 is TGTGCCAGCAGCTTAACGCGAGACTACGAAGAGACCCAGTACTTC. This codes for CASSLTRDYEETQYF.

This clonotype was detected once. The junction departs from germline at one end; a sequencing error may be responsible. Written as DNA, the CDR3 is TGTGCCAGCATTAGTCAGGTTGGAGGCACAGATGCGCAGTATTTT. Translation gives CASISQVGGTDAQYF. The chain is built from TRBV7-8 and TRBJ2-3, with D maybe TRBD2 (5 bases). The CDR3 totals 15 residues. The germline V gene encodes CDR1 SGHVS and CDR2 FQNEAQ.

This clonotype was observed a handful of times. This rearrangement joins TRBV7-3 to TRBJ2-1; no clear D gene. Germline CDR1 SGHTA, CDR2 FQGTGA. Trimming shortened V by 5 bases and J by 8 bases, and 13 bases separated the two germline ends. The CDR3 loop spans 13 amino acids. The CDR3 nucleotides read TGTGCCAGCAGCCTCCTCGGCGCTTATGAGCAGTTCTTC. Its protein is CASSLLGAYEQFF.

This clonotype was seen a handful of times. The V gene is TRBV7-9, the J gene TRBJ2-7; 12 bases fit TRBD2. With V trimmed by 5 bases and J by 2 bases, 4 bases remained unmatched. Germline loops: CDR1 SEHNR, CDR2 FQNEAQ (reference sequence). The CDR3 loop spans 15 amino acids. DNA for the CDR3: TGTGCCAGCAGCCCATCTAGCGGGGGGGCCTACGAGCAGTACTTC. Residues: CASSPSSGGAYEQYF.

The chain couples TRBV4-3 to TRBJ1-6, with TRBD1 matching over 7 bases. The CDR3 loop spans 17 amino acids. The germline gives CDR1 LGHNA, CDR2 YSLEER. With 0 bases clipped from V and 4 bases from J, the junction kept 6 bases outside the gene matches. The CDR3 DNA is TGCGCCAGCAGCCAAGATTCAGGGGGAGGATATAATTCACCCCTCCACTTT. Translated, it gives CASSQDSGGGYNSPLHF.

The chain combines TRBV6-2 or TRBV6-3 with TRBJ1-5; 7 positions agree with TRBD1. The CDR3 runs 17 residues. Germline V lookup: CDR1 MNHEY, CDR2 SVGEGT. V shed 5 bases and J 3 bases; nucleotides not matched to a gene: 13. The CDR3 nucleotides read TGTGCCAGCAGTAGAAGGATCGGGACAGAATCCAATCAGCCCCAGCATTTT. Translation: CASSRRIGTESNQPQHF.

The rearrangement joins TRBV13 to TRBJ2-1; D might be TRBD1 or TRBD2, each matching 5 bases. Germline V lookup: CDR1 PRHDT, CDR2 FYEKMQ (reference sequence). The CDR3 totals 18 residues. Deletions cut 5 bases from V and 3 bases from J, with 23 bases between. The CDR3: CASSHLASDSPHYNEQFF. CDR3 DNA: TGTGCCAGCAGCCACCTAGCTTCAGACAGTCCTCACTACAATGAGCAGTTCTTC.

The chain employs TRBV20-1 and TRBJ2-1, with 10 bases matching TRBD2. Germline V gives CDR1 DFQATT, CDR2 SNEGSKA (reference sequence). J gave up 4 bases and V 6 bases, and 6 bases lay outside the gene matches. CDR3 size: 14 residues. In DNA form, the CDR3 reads TGCAGTGCCCCATCAGCGGGGGGGTACAATGAGCAGTTCTTC. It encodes CSAPSAGGYNEQFF.

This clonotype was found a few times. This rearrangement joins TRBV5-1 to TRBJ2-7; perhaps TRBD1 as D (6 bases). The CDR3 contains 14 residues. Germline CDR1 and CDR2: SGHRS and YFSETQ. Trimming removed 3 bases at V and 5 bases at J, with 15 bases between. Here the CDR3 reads CASSSNRELNEQYF. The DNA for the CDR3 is TGCGCCAGCAGCTCGAACAGGGAGCTCAACGAGCAGTACTTC.

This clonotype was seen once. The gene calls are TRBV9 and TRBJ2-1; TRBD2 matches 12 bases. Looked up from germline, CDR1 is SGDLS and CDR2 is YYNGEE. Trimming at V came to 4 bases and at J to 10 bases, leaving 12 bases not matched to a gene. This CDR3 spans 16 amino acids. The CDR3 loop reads CASSPRLAGGIYEQFF. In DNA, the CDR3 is TGTGCCAGCAGCCCCCGTCTAGCGGGGGGGATATACGAGCAGTTCTTC.

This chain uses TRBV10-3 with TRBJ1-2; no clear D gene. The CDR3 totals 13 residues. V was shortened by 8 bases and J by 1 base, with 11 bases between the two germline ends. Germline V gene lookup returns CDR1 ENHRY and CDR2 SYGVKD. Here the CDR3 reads CAIGPGLNYGYTF. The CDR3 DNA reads TGTGCCATCGGACCAGGCCTTAACTATGGCTACACCTTC.

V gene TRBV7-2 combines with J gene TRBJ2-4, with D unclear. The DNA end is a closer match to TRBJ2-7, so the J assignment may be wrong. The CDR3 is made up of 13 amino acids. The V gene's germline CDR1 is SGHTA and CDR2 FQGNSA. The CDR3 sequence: CASSMQTTYEQYF. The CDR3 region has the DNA TGTGCCAGCAGCATGCAGACAACCTACGAGCAGTACTTC.

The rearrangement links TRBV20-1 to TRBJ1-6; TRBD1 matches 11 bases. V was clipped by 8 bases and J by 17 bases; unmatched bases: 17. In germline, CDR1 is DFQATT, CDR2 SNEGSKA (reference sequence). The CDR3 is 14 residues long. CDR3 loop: CSPQPGQGGFVIHF. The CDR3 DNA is TGCAGTCCGCAGCCGGGACAGGGGGGATTCGTGATCCACTTT.